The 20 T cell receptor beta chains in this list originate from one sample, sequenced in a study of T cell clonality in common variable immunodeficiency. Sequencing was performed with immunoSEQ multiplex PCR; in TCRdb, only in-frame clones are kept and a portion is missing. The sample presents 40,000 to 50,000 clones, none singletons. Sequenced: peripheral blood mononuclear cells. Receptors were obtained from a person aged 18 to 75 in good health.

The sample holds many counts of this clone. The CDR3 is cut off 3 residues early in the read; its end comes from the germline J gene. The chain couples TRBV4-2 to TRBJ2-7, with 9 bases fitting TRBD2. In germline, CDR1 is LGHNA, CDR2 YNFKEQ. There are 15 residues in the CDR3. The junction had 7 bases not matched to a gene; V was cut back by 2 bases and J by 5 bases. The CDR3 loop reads CASSQTGTSIHEQYF. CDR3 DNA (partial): TGTGCCAGCAGCCAAACCGGGACTAGCATCCACGAG.

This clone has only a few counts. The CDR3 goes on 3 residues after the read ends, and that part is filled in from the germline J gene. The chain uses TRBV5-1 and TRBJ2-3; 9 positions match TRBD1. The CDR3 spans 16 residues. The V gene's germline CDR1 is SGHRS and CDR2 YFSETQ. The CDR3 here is CASSPQDRGFGETQYF. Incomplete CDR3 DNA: TGCGCCAGCAGCCCCCAGGACAGGGGATTCGGAGAGACG. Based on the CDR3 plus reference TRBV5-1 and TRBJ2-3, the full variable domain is KAGVTQTPRYLIKTRGQQVTLSCSPISGHRSVSWYQQTPGQGLQFLFEYFSETQRNKGNFPGRFSGRQFSNSRSEMNVSTLELGDSALYLCASSPQDRGFGETQYFGPGTRLTVL.

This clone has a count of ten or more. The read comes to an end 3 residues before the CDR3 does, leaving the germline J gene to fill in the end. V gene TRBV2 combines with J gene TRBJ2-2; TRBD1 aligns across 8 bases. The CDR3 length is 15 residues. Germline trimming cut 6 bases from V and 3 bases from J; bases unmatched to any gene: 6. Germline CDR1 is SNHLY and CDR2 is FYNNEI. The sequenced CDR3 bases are TGTGCCAGCAGCCGGACAGGGTTTGACACCGGGGAG. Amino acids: CASSRTGFDTGE. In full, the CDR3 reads CASSRTGFDTGELFF.

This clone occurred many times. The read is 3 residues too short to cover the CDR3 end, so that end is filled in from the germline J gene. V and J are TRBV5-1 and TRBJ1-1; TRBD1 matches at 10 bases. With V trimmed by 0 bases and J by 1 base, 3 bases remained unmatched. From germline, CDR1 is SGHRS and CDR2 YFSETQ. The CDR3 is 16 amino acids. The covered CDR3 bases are TGCGCCAGCAGCTTGGGGGGGACAGGGGCGAACACTGAA. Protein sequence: CASSLGGTGANTE. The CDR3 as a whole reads CASSLGGTGANTEAFF.

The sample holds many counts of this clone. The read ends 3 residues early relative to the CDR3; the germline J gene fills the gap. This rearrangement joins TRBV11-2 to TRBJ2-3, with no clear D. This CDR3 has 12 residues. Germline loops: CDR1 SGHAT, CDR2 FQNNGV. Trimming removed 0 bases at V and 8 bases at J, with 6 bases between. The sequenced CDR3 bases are TGTGCCAGCAGCTTAGATCGAGGTACG. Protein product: CASSLDRGT. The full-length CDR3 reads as CASSLDRGTQYF. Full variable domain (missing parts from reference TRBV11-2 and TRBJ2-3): EAGVAQSPRYKIIEKRQSVAFWCNPISGHATLYWYQQILGQGPKLLIQFQNNGVVDDSQLPKDRFSAERLKGVDSTLKIQPAKLEDSAVYLCASSLDRGTQYFGPGTRLTVL.

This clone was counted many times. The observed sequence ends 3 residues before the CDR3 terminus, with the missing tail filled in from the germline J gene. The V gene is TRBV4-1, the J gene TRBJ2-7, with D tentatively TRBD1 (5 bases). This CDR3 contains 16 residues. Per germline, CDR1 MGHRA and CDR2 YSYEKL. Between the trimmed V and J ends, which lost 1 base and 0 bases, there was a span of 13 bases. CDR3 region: CASSQGLDRYSYEQYF. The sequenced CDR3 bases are TGCGCCAGCAGCCAAGGGCTCGACAGATACTCCTACGAG.

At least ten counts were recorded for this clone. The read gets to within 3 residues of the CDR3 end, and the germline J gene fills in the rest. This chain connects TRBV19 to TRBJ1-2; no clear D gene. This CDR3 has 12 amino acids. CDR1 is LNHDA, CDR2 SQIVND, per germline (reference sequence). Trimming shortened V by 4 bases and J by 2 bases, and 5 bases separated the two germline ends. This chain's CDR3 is CASSSRNYGYTF. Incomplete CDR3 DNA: TGTGCCAGTAGTAGCCGGAACTATGGC.

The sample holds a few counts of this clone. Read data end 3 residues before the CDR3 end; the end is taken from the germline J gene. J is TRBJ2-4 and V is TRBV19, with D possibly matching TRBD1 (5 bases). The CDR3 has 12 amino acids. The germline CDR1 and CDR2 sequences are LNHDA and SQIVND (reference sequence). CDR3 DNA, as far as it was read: TGTGCCAGTAGTACAGGGTACTATGGT. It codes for CASSTGYYG. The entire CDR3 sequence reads CASSTGYYGQYF.

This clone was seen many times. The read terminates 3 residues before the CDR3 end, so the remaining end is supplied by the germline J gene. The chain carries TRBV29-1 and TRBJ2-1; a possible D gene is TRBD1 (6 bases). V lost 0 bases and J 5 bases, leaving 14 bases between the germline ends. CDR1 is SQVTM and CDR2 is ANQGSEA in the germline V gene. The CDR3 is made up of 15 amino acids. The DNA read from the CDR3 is TGCAGCGTTGAAGATCGGGAAACAGGGAACAATGAG. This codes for CSVEDRETGNNE. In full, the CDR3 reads CSVEDRETGNNEQFF.

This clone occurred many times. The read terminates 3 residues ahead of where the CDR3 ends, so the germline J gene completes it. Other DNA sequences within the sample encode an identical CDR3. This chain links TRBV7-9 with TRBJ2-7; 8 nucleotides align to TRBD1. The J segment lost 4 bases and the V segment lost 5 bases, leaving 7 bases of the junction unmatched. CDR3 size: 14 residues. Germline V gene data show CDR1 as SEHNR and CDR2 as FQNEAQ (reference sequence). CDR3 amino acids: CASSPDRGLYEQYF. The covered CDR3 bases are TGTGCCAGCAGCCCCGACAGGGGCCTATACGAG.

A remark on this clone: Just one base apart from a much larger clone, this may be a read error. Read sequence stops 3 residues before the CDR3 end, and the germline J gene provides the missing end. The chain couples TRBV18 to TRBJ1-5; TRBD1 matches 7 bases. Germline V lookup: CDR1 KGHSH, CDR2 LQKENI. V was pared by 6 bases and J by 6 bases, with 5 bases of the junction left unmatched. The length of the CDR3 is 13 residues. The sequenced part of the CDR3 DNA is TGTGCCAGCTCCCCGACAGGGCTTCAGCCC. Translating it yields CASSPTGLQP. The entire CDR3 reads CASSPTGLQPQHF.

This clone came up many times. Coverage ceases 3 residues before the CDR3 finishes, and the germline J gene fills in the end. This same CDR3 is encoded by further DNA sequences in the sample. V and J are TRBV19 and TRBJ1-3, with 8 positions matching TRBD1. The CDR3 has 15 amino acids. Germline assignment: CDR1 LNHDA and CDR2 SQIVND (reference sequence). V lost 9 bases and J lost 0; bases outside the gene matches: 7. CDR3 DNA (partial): TGTGCCAGCCGAGGACAGGGACACTCTGGAAACACC. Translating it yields CASRGQGHSGNT. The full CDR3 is CASRGQGHSGNTIYF.

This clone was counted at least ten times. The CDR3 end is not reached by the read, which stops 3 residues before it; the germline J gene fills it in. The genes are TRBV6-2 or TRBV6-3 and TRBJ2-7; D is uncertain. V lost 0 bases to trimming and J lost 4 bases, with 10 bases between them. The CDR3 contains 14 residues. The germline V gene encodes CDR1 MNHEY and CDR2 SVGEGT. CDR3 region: CASSYSTHPYEQYF. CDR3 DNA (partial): TGTGCCAGCAGTTACTCGACACACCCGTACGAG.

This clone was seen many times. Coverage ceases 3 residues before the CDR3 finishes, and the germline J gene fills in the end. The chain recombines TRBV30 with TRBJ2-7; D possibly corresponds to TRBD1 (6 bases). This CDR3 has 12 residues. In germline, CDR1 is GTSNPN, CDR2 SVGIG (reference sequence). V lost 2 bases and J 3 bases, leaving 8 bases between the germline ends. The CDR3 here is CAWSRGGYEQYF. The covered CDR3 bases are TGTGCCTGGAGTAGAGGGGGCTACGAG.

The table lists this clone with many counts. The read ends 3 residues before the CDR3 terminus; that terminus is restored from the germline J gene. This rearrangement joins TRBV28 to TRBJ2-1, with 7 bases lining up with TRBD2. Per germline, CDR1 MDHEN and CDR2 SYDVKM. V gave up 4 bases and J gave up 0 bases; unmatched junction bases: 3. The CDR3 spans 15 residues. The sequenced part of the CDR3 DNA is TGTGCCAGCAGTTCGCGGGGGAGCTCCTACAATGAG. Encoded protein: CASSSRGSSYNE. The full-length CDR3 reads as CASSSRGSSYNEQFF.

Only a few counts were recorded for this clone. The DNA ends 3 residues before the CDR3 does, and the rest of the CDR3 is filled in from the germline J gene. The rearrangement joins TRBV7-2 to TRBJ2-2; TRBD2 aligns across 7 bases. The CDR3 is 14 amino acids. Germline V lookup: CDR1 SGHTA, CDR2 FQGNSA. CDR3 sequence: CASSSLGGNEKLFF. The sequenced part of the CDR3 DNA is TGTGCCAGCAGCTCCCTGGGGGGGAATGAAAAG.

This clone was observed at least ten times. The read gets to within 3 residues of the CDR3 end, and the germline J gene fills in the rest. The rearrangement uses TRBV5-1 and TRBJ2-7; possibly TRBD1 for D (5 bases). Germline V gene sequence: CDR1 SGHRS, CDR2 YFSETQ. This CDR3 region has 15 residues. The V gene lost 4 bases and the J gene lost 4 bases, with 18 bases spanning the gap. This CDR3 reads CASSPGRTRSYEQYF. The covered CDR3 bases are TGCGCCAGCAGCCCCGGTAGGACAAGGAGTTACGAG.

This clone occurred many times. The CDR3: CASSPIPGTDTQYF. The sequenced CDR3 bases are TGTGCCAGCTCACCAATACCAGGCACAGATACG. V is TRBV18 and J is TRBJ2-3; unclear D gene. The CDR3 extends 3 residues past the end of the read, so its final part is completed from the germline J gene. The germline gives CDR1 KGHSH, CDR2 LQKENI. The CDR3 loop spans 14 amino acids. The V end was cut by 2 bases, the J end by 1 base, with 7 bases between.

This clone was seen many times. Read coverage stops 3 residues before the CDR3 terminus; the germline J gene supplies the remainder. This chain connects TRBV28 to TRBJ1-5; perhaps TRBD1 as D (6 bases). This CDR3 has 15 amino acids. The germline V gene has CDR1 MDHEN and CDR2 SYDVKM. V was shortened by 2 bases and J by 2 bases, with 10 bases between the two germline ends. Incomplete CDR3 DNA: TGTGCCAGCAGTTTAAGGGGGTTCGGCAATCAGCCC. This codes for CASSLRGFGNQP. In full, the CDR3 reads CASSLRGFGNQPQHF. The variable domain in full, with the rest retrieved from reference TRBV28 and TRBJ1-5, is DVKVTQSSRYLVKRTGEKVFLECVQDMDHENMFWYRQDPGLGLRLIYFSYDVKMKEKGDIPEGYSVSREKKERFSLILESASTNQTSMYLCASSLRGFGNQPQHFGDGTRLSIL.

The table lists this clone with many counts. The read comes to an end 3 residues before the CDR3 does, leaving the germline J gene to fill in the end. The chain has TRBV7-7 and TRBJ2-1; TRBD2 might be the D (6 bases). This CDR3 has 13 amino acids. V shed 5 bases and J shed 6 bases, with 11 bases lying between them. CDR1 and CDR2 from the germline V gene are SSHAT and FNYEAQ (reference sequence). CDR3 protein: CASSESGLNEQFF. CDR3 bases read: TGTGCCAGCAGCGAAAGCGGGCTCAATGAG.